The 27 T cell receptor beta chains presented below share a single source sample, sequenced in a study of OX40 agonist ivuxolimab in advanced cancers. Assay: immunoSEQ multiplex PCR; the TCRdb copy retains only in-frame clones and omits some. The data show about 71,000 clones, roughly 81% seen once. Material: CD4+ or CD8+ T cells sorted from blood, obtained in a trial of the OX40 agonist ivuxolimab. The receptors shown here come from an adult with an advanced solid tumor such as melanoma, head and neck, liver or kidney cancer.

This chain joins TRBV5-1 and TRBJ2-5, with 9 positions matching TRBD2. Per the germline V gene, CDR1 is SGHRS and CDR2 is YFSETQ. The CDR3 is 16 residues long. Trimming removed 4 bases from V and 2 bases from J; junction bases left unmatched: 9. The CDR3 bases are TGCGCCAGCAGCCTAATACCGGGACTAGCTCAAGAGACCCAGTACTTC. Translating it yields CASSLIPGLAQETQYF.

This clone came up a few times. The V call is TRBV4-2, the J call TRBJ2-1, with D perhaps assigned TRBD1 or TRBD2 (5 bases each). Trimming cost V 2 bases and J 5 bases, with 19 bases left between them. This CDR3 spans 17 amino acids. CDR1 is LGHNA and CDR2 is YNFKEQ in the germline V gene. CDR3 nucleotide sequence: TGTGCCAGCAGCCAAACCCATGGGACCAAGGGAGACAATGAGCAGTTCTTC. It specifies CASSQTHGTKGDNEQFF.

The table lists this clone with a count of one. The CDR3 region is CASSLMSPGLAGGGSEQFF. The CDR3 coding sequence is TGTGCCAGCAGCCTGATGAGCCCTGGACTAGCGGGAGGTGGGAGTGAGCAGTTCTTC. The genes are TRBV7-3 and TRBJ2-1, with 14 bases aligning to TRBD2. Trimming at V came to 5 bases and at J to 9 bases, leaving 18 bases not matched to a gene. The germline CDR1 and CDR2 sequences are SGHTA and FQGTGA. The CDR3 is 19 residues long.

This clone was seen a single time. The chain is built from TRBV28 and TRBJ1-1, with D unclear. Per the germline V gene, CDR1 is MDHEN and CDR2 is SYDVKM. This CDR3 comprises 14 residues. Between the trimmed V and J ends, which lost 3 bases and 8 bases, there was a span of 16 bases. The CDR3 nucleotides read TGTGCCAGCAGTTTTTCAACTGGGGTTAAAGAAGCTTTCTTT. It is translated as CASSFSTGVKEAFF. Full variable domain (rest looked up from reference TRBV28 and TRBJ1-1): DVKVTQSSRYLVKRTGEKVFLECVQDMDHENMFWYRQDPGLGLRLIYFSYDVKMKEKGDIPEGYSVSREKKERFSLILESASTNQTSMYLCASSFSTGVKEAFFGQGTRLTVV.

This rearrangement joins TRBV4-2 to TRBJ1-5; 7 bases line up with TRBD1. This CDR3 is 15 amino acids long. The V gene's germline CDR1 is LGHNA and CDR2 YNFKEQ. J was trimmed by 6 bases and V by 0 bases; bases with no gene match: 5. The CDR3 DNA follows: TGTGCCAGCAGCCAAGAAAAGACAGGGTTTCAGCCCCAGCATTTT. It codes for CASSQEKTGFQPQHF.

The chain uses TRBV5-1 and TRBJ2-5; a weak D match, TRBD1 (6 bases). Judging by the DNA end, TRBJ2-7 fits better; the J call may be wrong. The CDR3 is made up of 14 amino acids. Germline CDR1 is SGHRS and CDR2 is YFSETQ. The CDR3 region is CASSSTGGSYEQYF. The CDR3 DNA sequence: TGCGCCAGCAGCTCGACAGGTGGGTCCTACGAGCAGTACTTC.

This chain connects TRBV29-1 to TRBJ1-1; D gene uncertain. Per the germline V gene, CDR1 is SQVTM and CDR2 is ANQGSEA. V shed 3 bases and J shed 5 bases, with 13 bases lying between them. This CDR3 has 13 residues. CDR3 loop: CSVDFRRGTEAFF. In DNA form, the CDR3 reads TGCAGCGTTGACTTCCGGAGAGGAACTGAAGCTTTCTTT.

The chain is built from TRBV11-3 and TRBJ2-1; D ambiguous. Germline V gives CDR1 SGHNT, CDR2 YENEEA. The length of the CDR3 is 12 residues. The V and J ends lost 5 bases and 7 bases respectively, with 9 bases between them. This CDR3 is CASSDSSNEQFF. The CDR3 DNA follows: TGTGCCAGCAGCGATTCGTCGAATGAGCAGTTCTTC.

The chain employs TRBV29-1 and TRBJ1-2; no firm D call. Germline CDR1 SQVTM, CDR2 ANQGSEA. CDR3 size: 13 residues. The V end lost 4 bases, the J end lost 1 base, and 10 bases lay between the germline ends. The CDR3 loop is CSVVVALNYGYTF. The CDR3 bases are TGCAGCGTTGTAGTCGCCCTTAACTATGGCTACACCTTC.

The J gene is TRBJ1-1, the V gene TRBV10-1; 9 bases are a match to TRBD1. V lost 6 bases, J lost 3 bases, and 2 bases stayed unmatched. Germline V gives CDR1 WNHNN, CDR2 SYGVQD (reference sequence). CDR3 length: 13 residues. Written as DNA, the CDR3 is TGCGCCAGCAGGACAGGGGGGGACACTGAAGCTTTCTTT. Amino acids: CASRTGGDTEAFF.

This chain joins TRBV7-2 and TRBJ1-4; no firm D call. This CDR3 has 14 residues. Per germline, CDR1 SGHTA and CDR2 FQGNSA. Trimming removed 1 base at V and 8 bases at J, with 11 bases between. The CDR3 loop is CASSLGGPGEKLFF. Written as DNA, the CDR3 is TGTGCCAGCAGCTTAGGAGGGCCCGGGGAAAAACTGTTTTTT. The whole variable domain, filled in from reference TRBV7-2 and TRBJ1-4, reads GAGVSQSPSNKVTEKGKDVELRCDPISGHTALYWYRQSLGQGLEFLIYFQGNSAPDKSGLPSDRFSAERTGGSVSTLTIQRTQQEDSAVYLCASSLGGPGEKLFFGSGTQLSVL.

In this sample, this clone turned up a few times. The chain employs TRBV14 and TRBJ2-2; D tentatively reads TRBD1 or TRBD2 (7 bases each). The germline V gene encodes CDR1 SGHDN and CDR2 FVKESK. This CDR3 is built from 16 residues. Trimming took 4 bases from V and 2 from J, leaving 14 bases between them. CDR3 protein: CASSPGGTANTGELFF. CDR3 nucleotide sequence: TGTGCCAGCAGCCCCGGGGGGACAGCTAACACCGGGGAGCTGTTTTTT. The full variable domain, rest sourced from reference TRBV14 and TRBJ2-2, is EAGVTQFPSHSVIEKGQTVTLRCDPISGHDNLYWYRRVMGKEIKFLLHFVKESKQDESGMPNNRFLAERTGGTYSTLKVQPAELEDSGVYFCASSPGGTANTGELFFGEGSRLTVL.

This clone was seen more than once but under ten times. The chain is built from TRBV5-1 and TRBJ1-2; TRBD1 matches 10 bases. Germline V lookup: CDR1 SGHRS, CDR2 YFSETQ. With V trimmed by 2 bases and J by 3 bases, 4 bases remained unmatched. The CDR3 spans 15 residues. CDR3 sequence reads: CASSLTGTGDYGYTF. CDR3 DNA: TGCGCCAGCAGCTTAACCGGGACAGGGGACTATGGCTACACCTTC.

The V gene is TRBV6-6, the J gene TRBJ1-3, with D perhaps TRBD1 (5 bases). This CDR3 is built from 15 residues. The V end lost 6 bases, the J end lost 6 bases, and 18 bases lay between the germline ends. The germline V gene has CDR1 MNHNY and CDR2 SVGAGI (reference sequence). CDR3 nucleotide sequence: TGTGCCAGCAGGACGTCAGATTTGGGGGTAAACACCATATATTTT. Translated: CASRTSDLGVNTIYF.

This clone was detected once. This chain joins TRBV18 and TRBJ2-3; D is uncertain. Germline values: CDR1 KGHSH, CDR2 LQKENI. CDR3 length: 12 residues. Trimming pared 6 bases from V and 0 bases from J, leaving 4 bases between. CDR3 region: CASSLSTDTQYF. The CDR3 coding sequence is TGTGCCAGCTCCCTTAGCACAGATACGCAGTATTTT.

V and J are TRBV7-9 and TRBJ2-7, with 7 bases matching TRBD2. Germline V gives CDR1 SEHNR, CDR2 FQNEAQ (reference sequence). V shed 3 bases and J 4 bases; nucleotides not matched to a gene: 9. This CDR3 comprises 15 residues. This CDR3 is CASSLPLATTYEQYF. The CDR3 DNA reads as TGTGCCAGCAGCTTGCCACTAGCGACGACTTACGAGCAGTACTTC.

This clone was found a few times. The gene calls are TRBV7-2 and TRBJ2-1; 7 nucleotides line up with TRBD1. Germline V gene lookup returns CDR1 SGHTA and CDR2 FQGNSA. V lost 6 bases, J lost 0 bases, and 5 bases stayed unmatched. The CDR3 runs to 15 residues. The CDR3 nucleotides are TGTGCCAGCAGGTTGACAGGGAGCTCCTACAATGAGCAGTTCTTC. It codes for CASRLTGSSYNEQFF.

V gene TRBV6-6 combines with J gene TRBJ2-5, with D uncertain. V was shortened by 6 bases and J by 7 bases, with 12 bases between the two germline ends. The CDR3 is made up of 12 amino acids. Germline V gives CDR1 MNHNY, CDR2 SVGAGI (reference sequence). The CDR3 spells CASSAVRGTQYF. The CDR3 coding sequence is TGTGCCAGCAGCGCCGTGCGTGGGACCCAGTACTTC.

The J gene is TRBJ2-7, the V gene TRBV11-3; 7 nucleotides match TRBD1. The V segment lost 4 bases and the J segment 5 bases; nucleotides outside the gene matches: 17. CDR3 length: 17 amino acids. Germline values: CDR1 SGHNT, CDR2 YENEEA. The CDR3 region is CASSSISINRDSNEQYF. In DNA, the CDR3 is TGTGCCAGCAGCTCCATTTCCATTAACCGGGACAGCAACGAGCAGTACTTC.

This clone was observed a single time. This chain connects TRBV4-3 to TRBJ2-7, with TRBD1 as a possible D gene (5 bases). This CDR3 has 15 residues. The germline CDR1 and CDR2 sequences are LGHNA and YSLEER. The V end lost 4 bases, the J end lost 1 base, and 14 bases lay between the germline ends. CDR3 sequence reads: CASSPRRVGSYEQYF. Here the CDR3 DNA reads TGCGCCAGCAGCCCTCGCAGGGTCGGGTCCTACGAGCAGTACTTC.

CDR3 region: CASSEQGNNEQFF. CDR3 nucleotides: TGTGCCAGCAGTGAACAGGGAAACAATGAGCAGTTCTTC. This chain links TRBV6-5 with TRBJ2-1; D is perhaps TRBD1 (6 bases). V shed 5 bases and J shed 5 bases, with 10 bases lying between them. Germline CDR1 reads MNHEY; CDR2 reads SVGAGI. The CDR3 is 13 residues long.

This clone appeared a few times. The CDR3 reads CAWSWDYLYEQYF. CDR3 sequence (DNA): TGTGCCTGGAGTTGGGATTACCTCTACGAGCAGTACTTC. J is TRBJ2-7 and V is TRBV30; D remains unclear. The germline V gene encodes CDR1 GTSNPN and CDR2 SVGIG (reference sequence). This CDR3 is built from 13 residues. V was trimmed by 2 bases and J by 3 bases, leaving 11 bases between them. Full variable domain (remainder filled in from reference TRBV30 and TRBJ2-7): SQTIHQWPATLVQPVGSPLSLECTVEGTSNPNLYWYRQAAGRGLQLLFYSVGIGQISSEVPQNLSASRPQDRQFILSSKKLLLSDSGFYLCAWSWDYLYEQYFGPGTRLTVT.

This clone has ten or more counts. The CDR3 DNA is TGTGCCAGCAGGTCACAGGGTCTTAGGTCTGAAGCTTTCTTT. Amino acids: CASRSQGLRSEAFF. The chain recombines TRBV11-2 with TRBJ1-1; D is perhaps TRBD1 (6 bases). Germline lookup yields CDR1 SGHAT and CDR2 FQNNGV. Trimming left V 6 bases short and J 6 bases short, with 17 bases between. The CDR3 contains 14 residues.

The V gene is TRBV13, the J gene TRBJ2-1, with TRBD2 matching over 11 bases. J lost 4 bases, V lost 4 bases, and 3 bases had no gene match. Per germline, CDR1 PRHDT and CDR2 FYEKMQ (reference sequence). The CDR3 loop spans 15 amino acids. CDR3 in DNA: TGTGCCAGCAGCTCGGGGACTAGCGGATACAATGAGCAGTTCTTC. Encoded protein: CASSSGTSGYNEQFF.

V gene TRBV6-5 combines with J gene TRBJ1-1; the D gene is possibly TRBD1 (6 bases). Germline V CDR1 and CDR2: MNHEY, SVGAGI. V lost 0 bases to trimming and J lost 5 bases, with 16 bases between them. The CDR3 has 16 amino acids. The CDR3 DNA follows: TGTGCCAGCAGTTACTCGCGAGGGGGAAGTAGTACTGAAGCTTTCTTT. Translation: CASSYSRGGSSTEAFF.

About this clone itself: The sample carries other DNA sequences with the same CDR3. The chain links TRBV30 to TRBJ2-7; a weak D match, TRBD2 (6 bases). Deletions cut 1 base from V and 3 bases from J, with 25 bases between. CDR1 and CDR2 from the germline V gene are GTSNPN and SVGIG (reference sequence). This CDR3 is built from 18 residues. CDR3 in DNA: TGTGCCTGGAGTGGGGTCAGGGACTCACTAGGAACTGACTACGAGCAGTACTTC. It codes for CAWSGVRDSLGTDYEQYF.

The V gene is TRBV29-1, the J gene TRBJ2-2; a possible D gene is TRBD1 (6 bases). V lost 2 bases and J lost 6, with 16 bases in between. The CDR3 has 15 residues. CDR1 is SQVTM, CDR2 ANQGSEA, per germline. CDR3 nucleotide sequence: TGCAGCGTTGAACATACAGGGCAGGTTGCCGGGGAGCTGTTTTTT. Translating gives CSVEHTGQVAGELFF.